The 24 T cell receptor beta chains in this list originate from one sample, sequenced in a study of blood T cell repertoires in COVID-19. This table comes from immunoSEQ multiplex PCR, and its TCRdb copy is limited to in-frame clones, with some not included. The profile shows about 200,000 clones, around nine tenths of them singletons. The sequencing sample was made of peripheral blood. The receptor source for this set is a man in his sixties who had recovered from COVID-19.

The CDR3 DNA follows: TGTGCCAGCAGACAGGCGTCTAGCGGGGGCCAAGAGACCCAGTACTTC. Encoded protein: CASRQASSGGQETQYF. J is TRBJ2-5 and V is TRBV7-9, with 10 bases fitting TRBD2. Germline CDR1 and CDR2: SEHNR and FQNEAQ (reference sequence). V was clipped by 6 bases and J by 1 base; unmatched bases: 8. This CDR3 has 16 amino acids. The whole variable domain, remainder taken from reference TRBV7-9 and TRBJ2-5, is DTGVSQNPRHKITKRGQNVTFRCDPISEHNRLYWYRQTLGQGPEFLTYFQNEAQLEKSRLLSDRFSAERPKGSFSTLEIQRTEQGDSAMYLCASRQASSGGQETQYFGPGTRLLVL.

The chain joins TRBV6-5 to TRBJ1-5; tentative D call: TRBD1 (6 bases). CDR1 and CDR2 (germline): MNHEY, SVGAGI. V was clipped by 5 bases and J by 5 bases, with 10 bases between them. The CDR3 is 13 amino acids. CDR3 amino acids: CASSRQEYQPQHF. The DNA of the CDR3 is TGTGCCAGCAGTAGACAGGAATATCAGCCCCAGCATTTT.

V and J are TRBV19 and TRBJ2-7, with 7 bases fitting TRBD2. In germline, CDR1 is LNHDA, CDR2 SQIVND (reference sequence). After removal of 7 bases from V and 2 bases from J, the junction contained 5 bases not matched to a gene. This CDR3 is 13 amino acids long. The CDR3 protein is CASKGGSPYEQYF. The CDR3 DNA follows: TGTGCCAGTAAGGGCGGGAGTCCCTACGAGCAGTACTTC. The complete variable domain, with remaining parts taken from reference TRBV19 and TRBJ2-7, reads DGGITQSPKYLFRKEGQNVTLSCEQNLNHDAMYWYRQDPGQGLRLIYYSQIVNDFQKGDIAEGYSVSREKKESFPLTVTSAQKNPTAFYLCASKGGSPYEQYFGPGTRLTVT.

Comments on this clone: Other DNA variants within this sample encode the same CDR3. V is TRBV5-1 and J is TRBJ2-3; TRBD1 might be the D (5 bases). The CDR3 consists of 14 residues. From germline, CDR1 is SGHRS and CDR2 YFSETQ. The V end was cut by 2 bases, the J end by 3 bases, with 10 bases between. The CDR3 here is CASSLQVGTDTQYF. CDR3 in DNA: TGCGCCAGCAGCTTACAGGTGGGGACAGATACGCAGTATTTT. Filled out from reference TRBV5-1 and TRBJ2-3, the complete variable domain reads KAGVTQTPRYLIKTRGQQVTLSCSPISGHRSVSWYQQTPGQGLQFLFEYFSETQRNKGNFPGRFSGRQFSNSRSEMNVSTLELGDSALYLCASSLQVGTDTQYFGPGTRLTVL.

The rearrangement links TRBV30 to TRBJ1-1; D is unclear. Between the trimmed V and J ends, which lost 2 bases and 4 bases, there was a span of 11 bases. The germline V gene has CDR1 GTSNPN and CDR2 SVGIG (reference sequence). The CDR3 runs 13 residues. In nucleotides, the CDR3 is TGTGCCTGGAGTCTTAAATCGGGCACTGAAGCTTTCTTT. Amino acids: CAWSLKSGTEAFF. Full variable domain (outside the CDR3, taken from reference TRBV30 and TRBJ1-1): SQTIHQWPATLVQPVGSPLSLECTVEGTSNPNLYWYRQAAGRGLQLLFYSVGIGQISSEVPQNLSASRPQDRQFILSSKKLLLSDSGFYLCAWSLKSGTEAFFGQGTRLTVV.

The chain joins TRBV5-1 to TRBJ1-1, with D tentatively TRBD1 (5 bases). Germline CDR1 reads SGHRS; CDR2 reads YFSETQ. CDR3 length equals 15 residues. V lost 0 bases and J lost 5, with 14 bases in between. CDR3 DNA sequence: TGCGCCAGCAGCTTGGGGCCGGCGGCAGGGACTGAAGCTTTCTTT. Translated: CASSLGPAAGTEAFF.

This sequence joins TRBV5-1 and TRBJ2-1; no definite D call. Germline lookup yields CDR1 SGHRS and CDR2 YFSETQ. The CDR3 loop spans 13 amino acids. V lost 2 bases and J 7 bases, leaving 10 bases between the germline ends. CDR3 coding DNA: TGCGCCAGCAGCTTCCCTCCGGGTAATGAGCAGTTCTTC. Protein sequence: CASSFPPGNEQFF.

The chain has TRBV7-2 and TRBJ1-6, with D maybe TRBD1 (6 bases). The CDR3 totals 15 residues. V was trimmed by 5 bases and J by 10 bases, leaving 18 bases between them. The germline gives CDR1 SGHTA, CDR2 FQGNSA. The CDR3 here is CASSVPQGLVSPLHF. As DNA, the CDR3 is TGTGCCAGCAGCGTACCCCAGGGGTTGGTATCACCCCTCCACTTT.

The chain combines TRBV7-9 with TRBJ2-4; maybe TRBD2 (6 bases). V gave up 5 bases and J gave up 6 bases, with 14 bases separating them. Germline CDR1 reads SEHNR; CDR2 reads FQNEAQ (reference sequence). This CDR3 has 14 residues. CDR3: CASSRSGLVNIQYF. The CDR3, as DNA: TGTGCCAGCAGCCGAAGCGGGCTGGTAAACATTCAGTACTTC. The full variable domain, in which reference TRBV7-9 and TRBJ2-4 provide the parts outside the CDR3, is DTGVSQNPRHKITKRGQNVTFRCDPISEHNRLYWYRQTLGQGPEFLTYFQNEAQLEKSRLLSDRFSAERPKGSFSTLEIQRTEQGDSAMYLCASSRSGLVNIQYFGAGTRLSVL.

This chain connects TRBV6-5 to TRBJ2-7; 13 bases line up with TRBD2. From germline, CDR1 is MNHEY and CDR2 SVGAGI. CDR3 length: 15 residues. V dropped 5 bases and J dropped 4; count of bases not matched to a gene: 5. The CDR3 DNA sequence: TGTGCCAGCAGTCCCGGGACTAGCGGGAATTACGAGCAGTACTTC. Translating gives CASSPGTSGNYEQYF.

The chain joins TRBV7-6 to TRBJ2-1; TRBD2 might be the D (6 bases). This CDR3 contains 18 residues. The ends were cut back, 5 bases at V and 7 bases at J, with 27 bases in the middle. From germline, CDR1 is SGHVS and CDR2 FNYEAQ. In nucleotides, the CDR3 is TGTGCCAGCAGCCTCGTAGGAGGGTACAGGTCGGGCCTAAATGAGCAGTTCTTC. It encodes CASSLVGGYRSGLNEQFF.

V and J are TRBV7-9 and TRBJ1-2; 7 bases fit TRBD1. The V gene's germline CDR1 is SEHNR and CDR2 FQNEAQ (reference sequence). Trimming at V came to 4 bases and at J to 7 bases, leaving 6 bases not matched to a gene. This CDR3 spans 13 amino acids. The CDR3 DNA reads TGTGCCAGCAGCTACGAATCAGGGGGTGGCTACACCTTC. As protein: CASSYESGGGYTF.

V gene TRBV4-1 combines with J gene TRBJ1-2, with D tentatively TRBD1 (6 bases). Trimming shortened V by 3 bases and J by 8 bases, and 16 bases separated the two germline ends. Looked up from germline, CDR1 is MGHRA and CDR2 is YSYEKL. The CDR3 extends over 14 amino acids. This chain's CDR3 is CASSQVNRAGGYTF. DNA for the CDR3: TGCGCCAGCAGCCAGGTAAACAGGGCCGGAGGCTACACCTTC.

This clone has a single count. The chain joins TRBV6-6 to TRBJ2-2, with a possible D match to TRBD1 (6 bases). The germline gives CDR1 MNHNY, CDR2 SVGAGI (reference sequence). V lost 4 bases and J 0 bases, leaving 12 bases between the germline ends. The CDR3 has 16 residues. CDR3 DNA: TGTGCCAGCAGTTTCCAGGGGCCTACGAACACCGGGGAGCTGTTTTTT. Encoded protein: CASSFQGPTNTGELFF.

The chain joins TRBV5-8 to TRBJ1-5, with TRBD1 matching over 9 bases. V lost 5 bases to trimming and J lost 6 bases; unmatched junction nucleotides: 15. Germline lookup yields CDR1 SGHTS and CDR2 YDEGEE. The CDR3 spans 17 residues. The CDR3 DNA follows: TGTGCCAGCAGTCTCCGAAGGACAGGGGCGGGGAGTCAGCCCCAGCATTTT. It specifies CASSLRRTGAGSQPQHF.

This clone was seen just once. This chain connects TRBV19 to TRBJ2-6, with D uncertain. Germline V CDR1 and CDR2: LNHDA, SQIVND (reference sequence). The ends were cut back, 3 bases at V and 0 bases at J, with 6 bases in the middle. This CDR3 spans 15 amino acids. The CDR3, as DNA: TGTGCCAGTAGTATGAGGATCTCTGGGGCCAACGTCCTGACTTTC. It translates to CASSMRISGANVLTF.

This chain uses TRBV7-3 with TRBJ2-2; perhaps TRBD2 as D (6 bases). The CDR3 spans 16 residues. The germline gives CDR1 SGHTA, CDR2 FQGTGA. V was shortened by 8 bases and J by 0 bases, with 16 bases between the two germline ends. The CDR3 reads CASGTGGRTNTGELFF. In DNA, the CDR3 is TGTGCCAGCGGGACTGGGGGTAGGACGAACACCGGGGAGCTGTTTTTT.

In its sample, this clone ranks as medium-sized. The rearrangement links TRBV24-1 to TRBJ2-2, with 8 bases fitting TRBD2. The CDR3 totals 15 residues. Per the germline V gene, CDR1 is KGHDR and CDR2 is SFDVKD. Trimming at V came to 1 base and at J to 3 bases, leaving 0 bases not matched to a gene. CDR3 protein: CATSDLAGDTGELFF. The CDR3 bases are TGTGCCACCAGTGATTTAGCGGGAGACACCGGGGAGCTGTTTTTT.

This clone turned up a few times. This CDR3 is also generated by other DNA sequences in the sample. The CDR3 is CASRPQGNTEAFF. CDR3 nucleotide sequence: TGTGCCAGCAGGCCACAGGGGAACACTGAAGCTTTCTTT. This chain joins TRBV9 and TRBJ1-1; TRBD1 is a possible D gene (6 bases). The CDR3 consists of 13 residues. With 5 bases removed from V and 1 base from J, the gap between germline ends came to 9 bases. Germline V gene data show CDR1 as SGDLS and CDR2 as YYNGEE.

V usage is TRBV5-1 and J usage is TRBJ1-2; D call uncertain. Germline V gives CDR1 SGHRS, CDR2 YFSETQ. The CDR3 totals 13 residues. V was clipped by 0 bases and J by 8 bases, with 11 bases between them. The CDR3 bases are TGCGCCAGCAGCTTGGAACCCCCGGGGGGCTACACCTTC. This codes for CASSLEPPGGYTF.

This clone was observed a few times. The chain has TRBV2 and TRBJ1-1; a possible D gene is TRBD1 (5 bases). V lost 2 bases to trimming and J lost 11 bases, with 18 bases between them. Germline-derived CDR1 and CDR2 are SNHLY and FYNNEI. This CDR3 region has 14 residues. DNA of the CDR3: TGTGCCAGCAGTGAACTCAGGGAGAAAGCGGGCGCTTTCTTT. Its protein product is CASSELREKAGAFF.

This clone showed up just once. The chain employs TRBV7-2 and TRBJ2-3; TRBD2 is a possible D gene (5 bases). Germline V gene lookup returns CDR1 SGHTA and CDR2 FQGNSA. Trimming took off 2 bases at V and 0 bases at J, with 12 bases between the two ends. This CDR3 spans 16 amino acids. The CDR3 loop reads CASSLWAGLSTDTQYF. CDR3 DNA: TGTGCCAGCAGCTTATGGGCAGGACTTAGCACAGATACGCAGTATTTT.

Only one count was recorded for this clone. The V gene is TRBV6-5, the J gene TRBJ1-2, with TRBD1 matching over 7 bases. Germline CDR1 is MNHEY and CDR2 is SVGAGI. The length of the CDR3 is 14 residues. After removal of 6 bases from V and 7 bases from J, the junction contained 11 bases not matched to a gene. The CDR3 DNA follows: TGTGCCAGCAGCCAAGACAGGGAGAGTCGTGGCTACACCTTC. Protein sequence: CASSQDRESRGYTF.

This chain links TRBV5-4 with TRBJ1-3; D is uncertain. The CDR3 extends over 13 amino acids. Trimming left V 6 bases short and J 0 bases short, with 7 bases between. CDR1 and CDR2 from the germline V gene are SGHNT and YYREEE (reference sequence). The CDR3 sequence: CASTQISGNTIYF. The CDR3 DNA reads TGTGCCAGCACTCAGATCTCTGGAAACACCATATATTTT.